This T cell receptor beta chain is drawn from a study of T cell responses to AZD1222 COVID-19 vaccine. Method: immunoSEQ multiplex PCR; TCRdb's copy keeps in-frame clones and lacks some. This table has some 89,000 clones, 90% appearing once. This clone was found a few times. Its antigen remains unidentified. Findings and limits, study-wide: White British donors predominated, females outnumbered males, and clonal diversity was possibly underestimated. Only a handful of individuals given AZD1222 were seropositive at baseline. Distributed over spike, vaccine-associated CD4 TCRs predominated at 160-218 and 743-854. Reportedly, close to half of spike-specific TCRs are directed against unmutated variant regions.

This TCR was recovered from an adult in good health. Sequenced material: peripheral blood, taken on day 0 of AZD1222 vaccination.

The chain's CDR3 is CASSPGSEAFF. The CDR3, as DNA: TGTGCCAGTAGTCCCGGCTCCGAAGCTTTCTTT. The V call is TRBV19, the J call TRBJ1-1, with D uncertain. Per germline, CDR1 LNHDA and CDR2 SQIVND (reference sequence). The CDR3 loop spans 11 amino acids. Trimming took 5 bases from V and 8 from J, leaving 9 bases between them. The complete variable domain, with remaining parts taken from reference TRBV19 and TRBJ1-1, reads DGGITQSPKYLFRKEGQNVTLSCEQNLNHDAMYWYRQDPGQGLRLIYYSQIVNDFQKGDIAEGYSVSREKKESFPLTVTSAQKNPTAFYLCASSPGSEAFFGQGTRLTVV.